This T cell receptor (beta chain) was captured by sequencing in a study of T-cell memory formation after mild COVID-19. Of note for this clonotype: Its specificity is unknown.

Germline V gene lookup returns CDR1 SGHTA and CDR2 FQGNSA. This CDR3 has 16 amino acids. Trimming at V came to 4 bases and at J to 2 bases, leaving 5 bases not matched to a gene. Constant-segment-primed 5'RACE gave TCR alpha and TCR beta cDNA libraries with sample barcodes and UMIs. TCRdb fed the 5' RACE reads into MiXCR, producing one record per CDR3 protein. The table includes around 320,000 distinct CDR3 sequences, more than 13% detected once. Study conclusions and caveats: Later expanders leaned CD4+, whereas day 15 to 85 contracting clones were balanced CD4/CD8. Contracting CD8+ clones were enriched in EMRA, CD4+ mainly in CM and EM. That cross-reactive memory joined was suggested by some responding clones appearing in pre-infection memory.

This rearrangement joins TRBV7-2 to TRBJ2-1; TRBD1 matches 10 bases. This TCR was recovered from a young man who had mild COVID-19 (a few samples of this study predate the infection). Cell type and time point are not known. Sequencing was done on a sample of PBMCs or a T cell subset sorted from them (not recorded which). The CDR3 reads CASSSWGQGPYNEQFF. The CDR3 coding sequence is TGTGCCAGCAGCTCGTGGGGACAGGGGCCCTACAATGAGCAGTTCTTC.